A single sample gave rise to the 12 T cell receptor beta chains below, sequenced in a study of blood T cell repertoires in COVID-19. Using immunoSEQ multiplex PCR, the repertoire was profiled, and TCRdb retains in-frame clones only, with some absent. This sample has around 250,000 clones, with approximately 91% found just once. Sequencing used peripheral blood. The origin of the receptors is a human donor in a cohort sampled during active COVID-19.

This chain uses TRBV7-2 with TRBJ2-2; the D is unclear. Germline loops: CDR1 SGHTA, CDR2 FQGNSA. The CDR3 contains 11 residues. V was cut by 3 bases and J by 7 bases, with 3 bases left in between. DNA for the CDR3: TGTGCCAGCAGCTTTAACGGGGAGCTGTTTTTT. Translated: CASSFNGELFF.

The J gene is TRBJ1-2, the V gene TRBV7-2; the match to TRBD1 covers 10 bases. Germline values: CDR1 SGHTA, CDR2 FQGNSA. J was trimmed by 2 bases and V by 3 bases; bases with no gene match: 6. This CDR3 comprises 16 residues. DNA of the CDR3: TGTGCCAGCAGCTTCAGACAGGGGGCTATCAACTATGGCTACACCTTC. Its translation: CASSFRQGAINYGYTF.

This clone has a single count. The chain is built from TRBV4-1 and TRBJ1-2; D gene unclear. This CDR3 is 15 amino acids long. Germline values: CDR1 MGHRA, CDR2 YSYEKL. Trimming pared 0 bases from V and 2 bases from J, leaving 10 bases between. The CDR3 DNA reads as TGCGCCAGCAGCCAAGATCGAGAGAGAAACTATGGCTACACCTTC. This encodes CASSQDRERNYGYTF.

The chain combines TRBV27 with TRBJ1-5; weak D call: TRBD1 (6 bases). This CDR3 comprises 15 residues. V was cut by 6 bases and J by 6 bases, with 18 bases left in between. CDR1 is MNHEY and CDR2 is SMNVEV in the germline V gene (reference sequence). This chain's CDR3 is CASSLGGLRIQPQHF. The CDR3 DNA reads TGTGCCAGCAGCCTGGGGGGGCTGCGGATTCAGCCCCAGCATTTT.

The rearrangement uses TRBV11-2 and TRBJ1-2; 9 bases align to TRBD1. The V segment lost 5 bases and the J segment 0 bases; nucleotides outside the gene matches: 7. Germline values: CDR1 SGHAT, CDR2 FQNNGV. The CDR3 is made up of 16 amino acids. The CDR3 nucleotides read TGTGCCAGCAGCCCGATGACAGGGGGGGCTAACTATGGCTACACCTTC. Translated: CASSPMTGGANYGYTF.

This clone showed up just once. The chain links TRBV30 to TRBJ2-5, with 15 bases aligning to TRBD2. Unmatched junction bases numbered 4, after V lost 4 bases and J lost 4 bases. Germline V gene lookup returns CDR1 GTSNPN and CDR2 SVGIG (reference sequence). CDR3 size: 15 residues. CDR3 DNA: TGTGCCTGGAAGGGACTAGCGGGAGGCCGAGAGACCCAGTACTTC. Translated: CAWKGLAGGRETQYF.

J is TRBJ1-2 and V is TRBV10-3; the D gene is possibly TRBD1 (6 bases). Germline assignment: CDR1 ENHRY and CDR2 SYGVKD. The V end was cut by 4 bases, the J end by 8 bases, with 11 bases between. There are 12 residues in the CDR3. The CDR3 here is CAISAAGDGYTF. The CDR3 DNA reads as TGTGCCATCAGTGCGGCAGGGGACGGCTACACCTTC.

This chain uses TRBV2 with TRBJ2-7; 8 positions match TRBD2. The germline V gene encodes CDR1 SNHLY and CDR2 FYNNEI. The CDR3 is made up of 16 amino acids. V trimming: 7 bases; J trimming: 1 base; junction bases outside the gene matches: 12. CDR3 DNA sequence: TGTGCCAGCAATCTACTAGCGGAAATCAGATCCTACGAGCAGTACTTC. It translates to CASNLLAEIRSYEQYF.

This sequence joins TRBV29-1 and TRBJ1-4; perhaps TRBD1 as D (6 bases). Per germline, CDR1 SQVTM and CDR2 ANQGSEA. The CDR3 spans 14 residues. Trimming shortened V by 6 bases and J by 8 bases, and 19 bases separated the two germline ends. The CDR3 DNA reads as TGCAGCGTGGGTGCTGGGTCAGGGGACGAAAAACTGTTTTTT. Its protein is CSVGAGSGDEKLFF.

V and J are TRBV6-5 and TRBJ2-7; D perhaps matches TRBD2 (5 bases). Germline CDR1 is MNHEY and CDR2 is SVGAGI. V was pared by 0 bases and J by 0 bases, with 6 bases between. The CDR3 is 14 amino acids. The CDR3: CASSYSGDSYEQYF. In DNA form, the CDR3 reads TGTGCCAGCAGTTACTCCGGGGACTCCTACGAGCAGTACTTC.

The CDR3 loop reads CASSPGTSGSLSSYNEQFF. The CDR3 DNA reads TGTGCCAGCAGCCCCGGGACTAGCGGGAGCTTGAGCTCCTACAATGAGCAGTTCTTC. J is TRBJ2-1 and V is TRBV12-1; the listed D gene, TRBD2, was not tested against the DNA. TRBV12-1 is listed as a pseudogene. This CDR3 region has 19 residues.

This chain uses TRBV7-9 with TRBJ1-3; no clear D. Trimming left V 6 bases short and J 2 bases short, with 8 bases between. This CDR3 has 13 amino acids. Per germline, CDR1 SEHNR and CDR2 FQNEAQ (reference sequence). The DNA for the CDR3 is TGTGCCAGCAGGAGGGAAGCTGGAAACACCATATATTTT. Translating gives CASRREAGNTIYF.